The subject of this entry is one T cell receptor (beta chain). These data are taken from a study of T cell repertoires in aging, cancer and after chemotherapy. A mixed TRB-A/B primer pool amplified rearranged TRB by multiplex touch-down PCR. TCRdb fed the multiplex PCR reads into MiXCR, producing one record per CDR3 protein. The table records some 10,000 distinct CDR3 sequences, over 30% of them present only once. TCR beta rearrangements were amplified from peripheral blood genomic DNA. V dropped 0 bases and J dropped 4 bases, with 10 bases sitting between them. Germline V gene lookup returns CDR1 MNHEY and CDR2 SVGEGT. The CDR3 length is 14 residues.

The material sequenced was blood. The J gene is TRBJ2-7, the V gene TRBV6-2 or TRBV6-3, with a tentative D call TRBD1 (5 bases). This clonotype originated in a human donor in good health. The CDR3 DNA reads TGTGCCAGCAGTTACTCCGGACAAAGTTACGAGCAGTACTTC. Translated, it gives CASSYSGQSYEQYF.